The 3 T cell receptor beta chains below all came from one sample that was sequenced in a study of shared clonotypes between healthy human individuals (dated by TCRdb to about 2020). Preparation of the library involved the immunoSEQ multiplex PCR assay. TCRdb's version of the immuneACCESS table is confined to in-frame rearrangements and falls short of the full clone set. An unresolved V gene accounts for under half of the shortfall where checked; the remainder is of unknown origin. This sample lists about 500,000 clones; roughly three quarters were detected once. The biggest ten clones account for around 12% of the sample. Input material: PBMCs. The receptors were sampled from a woman between 35 and 50 years old in good health. Some clones in this sample may be carry-over from other donors' samples.

The chain has TRBV10-3 and TRBJ2-5; 12 nucleotides align to TRBD2. The end of the DNA fits TRBJ2-7 better, so the J call may be wrong. Looked up from germline, CDR1 is ENHRY and CDR2 is SYGVKD. The CDR3 has 14 amino acids. The CDR3 loop is CAITPTSGSYEQYF. The CDR3 DNA sequence: TGTGCCATCACCCCGACTAGCGGGAGTTACGAGCAGTACTTC.

The rearrangement uses TRBV6-1 and TRBJ1-1; no clear D. The germline V and J ends were trimmed by 0 bases and 0 bases, with 2 bases remaining between them. This CDR3 is built from 13 residues. Germline CDR1 MNHNS, CDR2 SASEGT. The DNA of the CDR3 is TGTGCCAGCAGTGAAGCGCTGAACACTGAAGCTTTCTTT. It yields the protein CASSEALNTEAFF.

The chain is built from TRBV7-2 and TRBJ2-1; no clear D. The CDR3 contains 13 residues. Trimming left V 5 bases short and J 9 bases short, with 14 bases between. Germline CDR1 reads SGHTA; CDR2 reads FQGNSA. The CDR3 sequence is CASSPDPWGEQFF. Written as DNA, the CDR3 is TGTGCCAGCAGCCCGGACCCTTGGGGTGAGCAGTTCTTC.